These 21 T cell receptor beta chains share one sample of origin, sequenced in a study of shared clonotypes between healthy human individuals. As defined, naive CD8 cells were CD45RO-negative and positively selected for CCR7, with terminally differentiated effector memory CD45RA+ cells excluded. Clones were sequenced by immunoSEQ multiplex PCR, and TCRdb holds only the in-frame ones, with some missing. The sample includes hundreds of thousands of clones, 95% to 98% of them seen just once. Sequencing was performed on naive CD8+ T cells sorted from blood. Receptor source: a man younger than 45 in good health.

This chain connects TRBV10-3 to TRBJ2-7; no clear D gene. V shed 8 bases and J shed 4 bases, with 15 bases lying between them. Germline assignment: CDR1 ENHRY and CDR2 SYGVKD. The CDR3 runs 13 residues. CDR3 nucleotide sequence: TGTGCCATCCGAATAGAGGCAAAGTACGAGCAGTACTTC. It translates to CAIRIEAKYEQYF.

V usage is TRBV7-2 and J usage is TRBJ2-1, with 12 bases lining up with TRBD2. The CDR3 has 16 amino acids. Germline CDR1 SGHTA, CDR2 FQGNSA. V shed 3 bases and J 7 bases; nucleotides not matched to a gene: 7. This chain's CDR3 is CASSFATSGSRNEQFF. The CDR3 DNA follows: TGTGCCAGCAGCTTCGCGACTAGCGGGAGTAGGAATGAGCAGTTCTTC.

The chain joins TRBV7-9 to TRBJ2-3; D perhaps matches TRBD2 (6 bases). This CDR3 region has 17 residues. The V gene's germline CDR1 is SEHNR and CDR2 FQNEAQ (reference sequence). Trimming cost V 5 bases and J 0 bases, with 18 bases left between them. The DNA of the CDR3 is TGTGCCAGCAGCCAGACGGGCGGGAAGCCTAGCACAGATACGCAGTATTTT. Its protein is CASSQTGGKPSTDTQYF.

V gene TRBV7-9 combines with J gene TRBJ2-2; no reliable D call. The ends were cut back, 1 base at V and 4 bases at J, with 19 bases in the middle. The CDR3 length is 18 residues. The germline CDR1 and CDR2 sequences are SEHNR and FQNEAQ (reference sequence). The CDR3 DNA follows: TGTGCCAGCAGCTTAGGTTACTCAACGGAACGAGGCACCGGGGAGCTGTTTTTT. It encodes CASSLGYSTERGTGELFF.

The gene calls are TRBV10-2 and TRBJ2-7, with TRBD1 matching 8 bases. Germline V gene sequence: CDR1 WSHSY, CDR2 SAAADI. CDR3 length equals 13 residues. With V trimmed by 8 bases and J by 3 bases, 6 bases remained unmatched. The CDR3 region is CASEDRASYEQYF. The CDR3 DNA reads TGCGCCAGCGAGGACAGGGCTAGCTACGAGCAGTACTTC.

The chain couples TRBV7-6 to TRBJ2-2; D not certain. Germline V gene lookup returns CDR1 SGHVS and CDR2 FNYEAQ. Trimming removed 5 bases from V and 5 bases from J, with 6 bases in between. There are 12 residues in the CDR3. The CDR3 DNA is TGTGCCAGCAGCCTGCTTACCGGGGAGCTGTTTTTT. It codes for CASSLLTGELFF. The full variable domain, its missing parts supplied by reference TRBV7-6 and TRBJ2-2, is GAGVSQSPRYKVTKRGQDVALRCDPISGHVSLYWYRQALGQGPEFLTYFNYEAQQDKSGLPNDRFSAERPEGSISTLTIQRTEQRDSAMYRCASSLLTGELFFGEGSRLTVL.

The chain combines TRBV28 with TRBJ2-7, with TRBD1 matching 8 bases. CDR1 and CDR2 from the germline V gene are MDHEN and SYDVKM. CDR3 length equals 17 residues. J lost 6 bases, V lost 4 bases, and 17 bases had no gene match. The CDR3 spells CASSYTEGDRGFAEQYF. The CDR3 nucleotides are TGTGCCAGCAGTTATACTGAAGGAGACAGGGGCTTCGCCGAGCAGTACTTC.

The rearrangement links TRBV9 to TRBJ2-7; D is undetermined. V was cut by 2 bases and J by 2 bases, with 14 bases left in between. Germline V gene lookup returns CDR1 SGDLS and CDR2 YYNGEE. The CDR3 extends over 15 amino acids. The CDR3 region is CASSVGEGGPYEQYF. CDR3 DNA sequence: TGTGCCAGCAGCGTTGGGGAAGGTGGCCCCTACGAGCAGTACTTC.

The chain recombines TRBV27 with TRBJ1-2; unclear D gene. This CDR3 comprises 15 residues. V was cut by 6 bases and J by 3 bases, with 17 bases left in between. CDR1 and CDR2 from the germline V gene are MNHEY and SMNVEV (reference sequence). DNA of the CDR3: TGTGCCAGCAGCGCTACCAGGAATTCCTACTATGGCTACACCTTC. Translating gives CASSATRNSYYGYTF.

A remark on this clone: With a much larger clone just one base away, this may be a read error. The CDR3 bases are TGTGCCAGCAGTGGCAATGAGCAGTTCTTC. Protein: CASSGNEQFF. The chain is built from TRBV25-1 and TRBJ2-1; D not certain. The germline V and J ends were trimmed by 4 bases and 6 bases, with 1 base remaining between them. The CDR3 is made up of 10 amino acids. The germline V gene encodes CDR1 MGHDK and CDR2 SYGVNS.

The chain recombines TRBV2 with TRBJ1-1; D gene unclear. V was clipped by 10 bases and J by 2 bases, with 17 bases between them. The CDR3 is 14 residues long. The V gene's germline CDR1 is SNHLY and CDR2 FYNNEI. In DNA form, the CDR3 reads TGTGCCACCTCAACGGAAGCTGTCAACACTGAAGCTTTCTTT. Its protein is CATSTEAVNTEAFF.

The chain has TRBV7-9 and TRBJ2-2, with D maybe TRBD1 (6 bases). CDR1 is SEHNR and CDR2 is FQNEAQ in the germline V gene (reference sequence). The CDR3 runs 17 residues. Trimming stripped 2 bases from V and 0 bases from J, with 13 bases between. The CDR3 DNA sequence: TGTGCCAGCAGCTTACCCCGACAGGCCGCGAACACCGGGGAGCTGTTTTTT. Translated: CASSLPRQAANTGELFF.

The V gene is TRBV4-2, the J gene TRBJ2-7, with 9 bases identical to TRBD1. CDR3 length: 16 residues. Germline trimming cut 1 base from V and 4 bases from J; bases unmatched to any gene: 8. Germline CDR1 LGHNA, CDR2 YNFKEQ. The CDR3 sequence is CASSQAGTGLYYEQYF. In nucleotides, the CDR3 is TGTGCCAGCAGCCAAGCCGGGACAGGGTTGTATTACGAGCAGTACTTC.

The chain joins TRBV9 to TRBJ2-7; 10 bases map to TRBD1. Germline V gene lookup returns CDR1 SGDLS and CDR2 YYNGEE. Trimming cost V 3 bases and J 6 bases; bases outside gene matches: 9. The CDR3 is 15 amino acids. CDR3 bases: TGTGCCAGCAGCGCGAGGGGACAGGGGAGAGGCGAGCAGTACTTC. Amino acid sequence: CASSARGQGRGEQYF.

Details on this clone: Additional DNA sequences in this sample encode the identical CDR3. The rearrangement uses TRBV11-2 and TRBJ2-7; D unclear. This CDR3 spans 11 amino acids. Trimming pared 4 bases from V and 5 bases from J, leaving 6 bases between. Per germline, CDR1 SGHAT and CDR2 FQNNGV. CDR3 sequence: CASSSLNEQYF. The CDR3 nucleotides are TGTGCCAGCAGCTCTTTAAACGAGCAGTACTTC.

The rearrangement uses TRBV19 and TRBJ2-7; the D gene is possibly TRBD1 (6 bases). Germline CDR1 and CDR2: LNHDA and SQIVND (reference sequence). This CDR3 has 11 residues. The V end was cut by 6 bases, the J end by 6 bases, with 9 bases between. The CDR3 spells CASRTGLEQYF. CDR3 DNA: TGTGCCAGTAGGACAGGTCTCGAGCAGTACTTC.

This chain links TRBV7-3 with TRBJ2-3; D could derive from TRBD1 or TRBD2 (6 bases each). The V gene's germline CDR1 is SGHTA and CDR2 FQGTGA. Deletions cut 5 bases from V and 2 bases from J, with 8 bases between. This CDR3 region has 13 residues. This chain's CDR3 is CASSPGATDTQYF. In nucleotides, the CDR3 is TGTGCCAGCAGCCCGGGGGCCACAGATACGCAGTATTTT. The variable domain in full, with the rest retrieved from reference TRBV7-3 and TRBJ2-3, is GAGVSQTPSNKVTEKGKYVELRCDPISGHTALYWYRQSLGQGPEFLIYFQGTGAADDSGLPNDRFFAVRPEGSVSTLKIQRTERGDSAVYLCASSPGATDTQYFGPGTRLTVL.

The rearrangement uses TRBV28 and TRBJ1-3, with D perhaps TRBD1 (6 bases). V was clipped by 7 bases and J by 4 bases, with 14 bases between them. The CDR3 consists of 14 residues. Germline V gene lookup returns CDR1 MDHEN and CDR2 SYDVKM. The CDR3 loop reads CASTRGAGGNTIYF. In DNA form, the CDR3 reads TGTGCCAGCACACGGGGGGCAGGCGGAAACACCATATATTTT.

CDR3 sequence reads: CASSLDTIGETQYF. Here the CDR3 DNA reads TGTGCCAGCAGCTTAGACACGATTGGGGAGACCCAGTACTTC. J is TRBJ2-5 and V is TRBV7-9, with no clear D. V was cut by 1 base and J by 5 bases, with 11 bases left in between. There are 14 residues in the CDR3. Germline assignment: CDR1 SEHNR and CDR2 FQNEAQ (reference sequence).

This clone was counted a single time. The chain joins TRBV9 to TRBJ2-7; D may be TRBD2 (6 bases). V lost 0 bases, J lost 3 bases, and 10 bases lay in between. This CDR3 spans 14 amino acids. CDR1 SGDLS and CDR2 YYNGEE come from the germline V gene. The CDR3 bases are TGTGCCAGCAGCGTAGGGGGGGAAGGCTACGAGCAGTACTTC. It is translated as CASSVGGEGYEQYF.

This clone was seen only once. The DNA for the CDR3 is TGTGCCAGCATGGCAGGGGACCGAGAGACCCAGTACTTC. It codes for CASMAGDRETQYF. The J gene is TRBJ2-5, the V gene TRBV18; D may be TRBD1 (6 bases). The germline V and J ends were trimmed by 8 bases and 4 bases, with 14 bases remaining between them. This CDR3 has 13 amino acids. CDR1 is KGHSH and CDR2 is LQKENI in the germline V gene.